The 16 T cell receptor beta chains reported below all come from one sample, sequenced in a study of graft-versus-host responses after intestinal transplantation. This table comes from immunoSEQ multiplex PCR, and its TCRdb copy is limited to in-frame clones, with some not included. The sample records about 85,000 clones, approximately 90% being singletons. Antigen specificity for these receptors is unknown. The sample in question was unstimulated CD8+ T cells sorted from spleen or lymph node cells, obtained before transplant. The origin of the receptors is a human donor who was the organ donor for an intestinal transplant.

J is TRBJ2-7 and V is TRBV18; 12 nucleotides line up with TRBD2. Trimming took 2 bases from V and 6 from J; bases not matched to a gene: 14. The length of the CDR3 is 18 residues. CDR1 and CDR2 (germline): KGHSH, LQKENI. CDR3 in amino acids: CASSPGPPLSSGGVEQYF. The CDR3 bases are TGTGCCAGCTCACCAGGCCCCCCCCTTTCTAGCGGGGGGGTCGAGCAGTACTTC.

The chain uses TRBV5-1 and TRBJ2-3; D might be TRBD1 or TRBD2, each matching 6 bases. This CDR3 spans 15 amino acids. The V and J ends lost 5 bases and 3 bases respectively, with 16 bases between them. CDR1 and CDR2 from the germline V gene are SGHRS and YFSETQ. CDR3 loop: CASSKGEAETDTQYF. The CDR3 coding sequence is TGCGCCAGCAGTAAGGGGGAGGCCGAGACAGATACGCAGTATTTT.

The chain carries TRBV4-1 and TRBJ2-3; 13 bases line up with TRBD2. The CDR3 extends over 18 amino acids. The J segment lost 2 bases and the V segment lost 5 bases, leaving 10 bases of the junction unmatched. The germline V gene has CDR1 MGHRA and CDR2 YSYEKL. Here the CDR3 reads CASSGSGTSGILTDTQYF. The CDR3 DNA sequence: TGCGCCAGCAGCGGATCCGGGACTAGCGGGATCCTCACAGATACGCAGTATTTT.

In this sample, this clone turned up once. The gene calls are TRBV6-6 and TRBJ1-1, with a weak D call TRBD1 (5 bases). CDR1 is MNHNY and CDR2 is SVGAGI in the germline V gene (reference sequence). Trimming cost V 4 bases and J 3 bases, with 12 bases left between them. The CDR3 covers 14 residues. DNA of the CDR3: TGTGCCAGCAGTTGGGACCGGGGGTACACTGAAGCTTTCTTT. Its protein is CASSWDRGYTEAFF.

This chain connects TRBV11-2 to TRBJ1-2; 8 nucleotides agree with TRBD1. This CDR3 has 14 residues. Germline CDR1 SGHAT, CDR2 FQNNGV. Trimming removed 4 bases from V and 4 bases from J; junction bases left unmatched: 5. The CDR3 loop reads CASSSTGAIYGYTF. The CDR3 nucleotides are TGTGCCAGCAGCTCGACAGGGGCTATCTATGGCTACACCTTC.

This chain links TRBV19 with TRBJ2-1; 10 bases line up with TRBD2. Germline-derived CDR1 and CDR2 are LNHDA and SQIVND (reference sequence). The CDR3 is 15 amino acids. Unmatched junction bases numbered 6, after V lost 3 bases and J lost 7 bases. The CDR3 protein is CASSILAGGDNEQFF. In DNA form, the CDR3 reads TGTGCCAGTAGTATCTTAGCGGGAGGAGATAATGAGCAGTTCTTC.

This chain uses TRBV10-3 with TRBJ2-1, with 11 bases lining up with TRBD1. From germline, CDR1 is ENHRY and CDR2 SYGVKD. CDR3 length: 14 residues. Germline trimming cut 6 bases from V and 7 bases from J; bases unmatched to any gene: 5. CDR3 residues: CAIRLGQGANEQFF. The CDR3 DNA is TGTGCCATCAGACTTGGACAGGGGGCGAATGAGCAGTTCTTC.

The chain has TRBV7-6 and TRBJ2-7; D may match TRBD1 or TRBD2 (5 bases each). The CDR3 covers 15 residues. Germline CDR1 reads SGHVS; CDR2 reads FNYEAQ. The ends were cut back, 4 bases at V and 1 base at J, with 14 bases in the middle. CDR3 in DNA: TGTGCCAGCAGCTCACCGGGACGGGCTTCCTACGAGCAGTACTTC. Translated, it gives CASSSPGRASYEQYF.

J is TRBJ2-7 and V is TRBV29-1; the D call may be TRBD1 or TRBD2 (5 bases each). Germline CDR1 SQVTM, CDR2 ANQGSEA. The CDR3 totals 14 residues. Trimming took off 7 bases at V and 4 bases at J, with 20 bases between the two ends. The CDR3 spells CSASGGQGWYEQYF. The DNA for the CDR3 is TGCAGCGCCTCGGGCGGGCAGGGATGGTACGAGCAGTACTTC.

The chain's CDR3 is CASTYGAGVGIYEQYF. The CDR3 nucleotides read TGTGCCAGCACCTATGGGGCAGGAGTTGGGATCTACGAGCAGTACTTC. The chain couples TRBV2 to TRBJ2-7; maybe TRBD1 (5 bases). Trimming cost V 7 bases and J 3 bases, with 22 bases left between them. Per the germline V gene, CDR1 is SNHLY and CDR2 is FYNNEI. The CDR3 covers 16 residues.

This chain connects TRBV6-1 to TRBJ2-7, with 9 bases aligning to TRBD1. The CDR3 sequence is 14 residues long. CDR1 and CDR2 from the germline V gene are MNHNS and SASEGT. J lost 5 bases, V lost 5 bases, and 7 bases had no gene match. CDR3: CASSIRDRAHEQYF. CDR3 bases: TGTGCCAGCAGTATCCGGGACAGGGCACACGAGCAGTACTTC.

The CDR3, as DNA: TGCGCCAGCAGCTTGGACACTAGCGGGGGAAATGAGCAGTTCTTC. This encodes CASSLDTSGGNEQFF. J is TRBJ2-1 and V is TRBV5-1; the match to TRBD2 covers 11 bases. V was clipped by 0 bases and J by 7 bases; unmatched bases: 3. CDR3 length equals 15 residues. In germline, CDR1 is SGHRS, CDR2 YFSETQ.

J is TRBJ2-1 and V is TRBV6-5; 8 nucleotides agree with TRBD2. Germline lookup yields CDR1 MNHEY and CDR2 SVGAGI. This CDR3 contains 15 residues. With 3 bases clipped from V and 8 bases from J, the junction kept 9 bases outside the gene matches. The CDR3 DNA is TGTGCCAGCAGTTATACGGGGGGGTCGACGGATGAGCAGTTCTTC. It codes for CASSYTGGSTDEQFF.

The chain links TRBV29-1 to TRBJ1-1; D unclear. There are 13 residues in the CDR3. Per germline, CDR1 SQVTM and CDR2 ANQGSEA. V lost 3 bases and J lost 0, with 8 bases in between. The CDR3 spells CSVDPTMNTEAFF. The DNA for the CDR3 is TGCAGCGTTGATCCAACCATGAACACTGAAGCTTTCTTT.

CDR3 sequence: CASSVSWAPTDTQYF. The CDR3 DNA is TGTGCCAGCAGCGTTAGCTGGGCCCCCACAGATACGCAGTATTTT. This chain connects TRBV9 to TRBJ2-3; D gene uncertain. The CDR3 length is 15 residues. The V gene's germline CDR1 is SGDLS and CDR2 YYNGEE. V lost 2 bases, J lost 2 bases, and 12 bases lay in between.

The gene calls are TRBV5-1 and TRBJ2-7; D may be TRBD2 (6 bases). With 1 base removed from V and 2 bases from J, the gap between germline ends came to 7 bases. Germline loops: CDR1 SGHRS, CDR2 YFSETQ. The CDR3 covers 13 residues. The CDR3 sequence is CASSLTGAYEQYF. The CDR3 bases are TGCGCCAGCAGCTTGACGGGGGCCTACGAGCAGTACTTC.